These 9 T cell receptor beta chains originate from one sample sequenced in a study of shared clonotypes between healthy human individuals. This table comes from immunoSEQ multiplex PCR, and its TCRdb copy is limited to in-frame clones, with some not included. Among roughly 1,600,000 clones listed, just under 99% were seen once. Sequenced sample: naive CD4+ T cells sorted from blood. The subset here: CD45RA+ positively selected. These receptors were collected from a man between 25 and 39 years old in good health.

The V call is TRBV10-3, the J call TRBJ2-1; 10 bases fit TRBD2. Per germline, CDR1 ENHRY and CDR2 SYGVKD. The CDR3 is 18 residues long. V lost 6 bases to trimming and J lost 6 bases; unmatched junction nucleotides: 17. The chain's CDR3 is CAIRPGLAAAGHRNEQFF. Here the CDR3 DNA reads TGTGCCATCAGGCCCGGACTAGCGGCCGCCGGGCATCGCAATGAGCAGTTCTTC.

V and J are TRBV11-3 and TRBJ2-1; D not resolved. The CDR3 runs to 14 residues. V lost 0 bases, J lost 5 bases, and 8 bases lay in between. Germline V gives CDR1 SGHNT, CDR2 YENEEA. Here the CDR3 reads CASSLERTNNEQFF. CDR3 nucleotides: TGTGCCAGCAGCTTAGAGAGAACCAACAATGAGCAGTTCTTC.

J is TRBJ2-7 and V is TRBV5-5; D is undetermined. Germline-derived CDR1 and CDR2 are SGHKS and YYEKEE (reference sequence). This CDR3 comprises 12 residues. The V end lost 2 bases, the J end lost 2 bases, and 5 bases lay between the germline ends. CDR3: CASSFSTYEQYF. The CDR3 nucleotides are TGTGCCAGCAGCTTTTCCACCTACGAGCAGTACTTC.

The genes are TRBV9 and TRBJ2-1; perhaps TRBD2 as D (6 bases). The V end lost 0 bases, the J end lost 8 bases, and 9 bases lay between the germline ends. Germline CDR1 and CDR2: SGDLS and YYNGEE. The CDR3 is made up of 13 amino acids. CDR3 bases: TGTGCCAGCAGCGTAGCTGGGGGGTATGAGCAGTTCTTC. Translated, it gives CASSVAGGYEQFF.

The rearrangement uses TRBV19 and TRBJ2-7, with 8 bases identical to TRBD2. The CDR3 totals 14 residues. Trimming at V came to 10 bases and at J to 1 base, leaving 9 bases not matched to a gene. Germline CDR1 LNHDA, CDR2 SQIVND (reference sequence). CDR3 residues: CATSKREWSYEQYF. The CDR3 nucleotides are TGTGCCACTTCGAAGCGGGAGTGGTCCTACGAGCAGTACTTC.

The CDR3 region is CAWSGTGYNEKLFF. The CDR3 DNA reads TGTGCCTGGAGTGGGACAGGATATAATGAAAAACTGTTTTTT. The V and J genes are TRBV30 and TRBJ1-4; TRBD1 agrees at 7 bases. V gave up 1 base and J gave up 4 bases; unmatched junction bases: 3. Germline V lookup: CDR1 GTSNPN, CDR2 SVGIG (reference sequence). The CDR3 is 14 amino acids.

V gene TRBV4-3 combines with J gene TRBJ2-2; 7 bases are shared with TRBD2. V shed 3 bases and J 3 bases; nucleotides not matched to a gene: 4. Germline V gene lookup returns CDR1 LGHNA and CDR2 YSLEER. The CDR3 spans 15 residues. Here the CDR3 reads CASSQMLADTGELFF. The DNA for the CDR3 is TGCGCCAGCAGCCAGATGCTAGCGGACACCGGGGAGCTGTTTTTT.

The chain combines TRBV4-3 with TRBJ2-7, with D maybe TRBD1 (5 bases). The V gene's germline CDR1 is LGHNA and CDR2 YSLEER. This CDR3 comprises 15 residues. Between the trimmed V and J ends, which lost 0 bases and 3 bases, there was a span of 12 bases. The CDR3 DNA sequence: TGCGCCAGCAGCCAAGAAGCAAGGGGCGGCTACGAGCAGTACTTC. Its protein is CASSQEARGGYEQYF.

Worth noting for this clone: This same CDR3 is encoded by further DNA sequences in the sample. J is TRBJ1-5 and V is TRBV2, with TRBD1 matching over 8 bases. The V gene's germline CDR1 is SNHLY and CDR2 FYNNEI. With 3 bases clipped from V and 5 bases from J, the junction kept 3 bases outside the gene matches. This CDR3 comprises 14 residues. The CDR3 protein is CASSEQGADQPQHF. The CDR3 DNA follows: TGTGCCAGCAGTGAGCAGGGGGCAGATCAGCCCCAGCATTTT.